This T cell receptor (beta chain) is drawn from a study of T cell changes during pregnancy in multiple sclerosis. This table comes from immunoSEQ multiplex PCR, and its TCRdb copy is limited to in-frame clones, with some not included. This table holds tens of thousands of clones, about 89% found once. Trimming took 7 bases from V and 0 from J, leaving 12 bases between them. This CDR3 is built from 15 residues. CDR1 and CDR2 from the germline V gene are SNHLY and FYNNEI. The gene calls are TRBV2 and TRBJ2-2; D is perhaps TRBD1 (5 bases). The origin of this receptor is a female donor with multiple sclerosis, enrolled in a pregnancy study. The material sequenced was CD4+ T cells from peripheral blood mononuclear cells, taken in the first trimester of pregnancy. This CDR3 is CASTRQPANTGELFF. The CDR3 nucleotides are TGTGCCAGCACCCGACAGCCGGCGAACACCGGGGAGCTGTTTTTT.